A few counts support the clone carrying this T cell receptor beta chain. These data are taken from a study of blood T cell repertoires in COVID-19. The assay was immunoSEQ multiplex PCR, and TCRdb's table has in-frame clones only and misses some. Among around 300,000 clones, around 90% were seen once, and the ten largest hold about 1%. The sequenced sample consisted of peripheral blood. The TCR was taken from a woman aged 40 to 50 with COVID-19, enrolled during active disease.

This CDR3 is CASSDAAGAPNEQFF. The DNA of the CDR3 is TGTGCCAGCAGCGACGCTGCGGGAGCTCCAAATGAGCAGTTCTTC. The V and J genes are TRBV6-4 and TRBJ2-1; TRBD2 matches 7 bases. V lost 6 bases, J lost 7 bases, and 12 bases stayed unmatched. The germline CDR1 and CDR2 sequences are MRHNA and SNTAGT. This CDR3 has 15 amino acids.